These 2 T cell receptor delta chains were all obtained from the same sample, sequenced in a study of Vδ1+ human thymocytes. Sequences come from RNA converted to cDNA by reverse transcription. Pooled V-gene forward primers with one constant-region reverse primer generated the CDR3 amplicons by multiplex PCR. TCRdb called clones from the multiplex PCR reads again using CATT. This table holds 54,000 or so delta-chain clones, roughly 15% found once. General study results and limits: Thymic TRG and TRD repertoires appeared highly polyclonal, with Gaussian CDR3 length distributions.

The antigens these receptors bind are not known. Sequences were obtained from Vdelta1+ gamma-delta thymocytes from the thymus. The subset denotes: FACS-sorted CD3+ TCRalphabeta- TCRVdelta1+ TCRVdelta2- thymocytes. These receptor sequences come from a boy younger than two who had congenital heart surgery.

This chain joins TRDV1 and TRDJ1, with 7 bases aligning to TRDD3. The CDR3 is 17 residues long. CDR1 and CDR2 (germline): TSWWSYY, QGS. With V trimmed by 1 base and J by 1 base, 9 bases remained unmatched. The CDR3 coding sequence is TGTGCTCTTGGGGAACGGGGAGGCTGGGGGCCCACCGATAAACTCATCTTT. It encodes CALGERGGWGPTDKLIF.

This clone has a handful of counts. This chain joins TRDV1 and TRDJ1; no clear D. Trimming removed 0 bases at V and 6 bases at J, with 20 bases between. This CDR3 is 17 amino acids long. Looked up from germline, CDR1 is TSWWSYY and CDR2 is QGS. The CDR3 sequence is CALGELRLFRQTNKLIF. CDR3 sequence (DNA): TGTGCTCTTGGGGAACTCCGCTTATTCCGACAAACGAATAAACTCATCTTT.